The entry that follows covers one T cell receptor beta chain sequence. Its specificity is not known. This entry comes from a study of shared clonotypes between healthy human individuals. Study-wide results and limits: When naive CD4 clonotypes were compared across a few donors, about 5% were shared.

The method was immunoSEQ multiplex PCR; TCRdb's version includes in-frame clones alone and lacks a portion of them. The sample consists of roughly 2.6 million clones, approximately 94% of them appearing once. V lost 5 bases to trimming and J lost 5 bases; unmatched junction nucleotides: 8. Germline V CDR1 and CDR2: MNHNY, SVGAGI (reference sequence). The CDR3 is made up of 14 amino acids. This clonotype was sampled from a young man in good health. This rearrangement joins TRBV6-6 to TRBJ1-1; 7 bases align to TRBD1. The sequenced sample was naive CD4+ T cells sorted from blood. Sample subset: CD45RA+ positively selected. The CDR3 sequence is CASSPLAGGTEAFF. CDR3 bases: TGTGCCAGCAGTCCGCTGGCAGGGGGAACTGAAGCTTTCTTT.